This T cell receptor (beta chain) was documented in a study of blood T cell repertoires in COVID-19. The overall study: From T cells, B-cell-depleted T cells, or PBMCs came the material, which was cDNA or gDNA.

The repertoire was sequenced with immunoSEQ multiplex PCR; TCRdb's copy has only in-frame clones and lacks some. Among under 150,000 clones listed, about 77% were seen once. This CDR3 contains 13 residues. The V gene lost 3 bases and the J gene lost 8 bases, with 13 bases spanning the gap. From germline, CDR1 is KGHSH and CDR2 LQKENI. The chain is built from TRBV18 and TRBJ1-2, with D unclear. Material: peripheral blood. This clonotype was obtained from a human donor in a cohort sampled during active COVID-19. The CDR3 loop reads CASSPGDKGGYTF. The CDR3 coding sequence is TGTGCCAGCTCACCCGGTGACAAAGGAGGCTACACCTTC.